This TCR beta chain was observed in a study of T cell repertoires in cytomegalovirus infection. V lost 0 bases and J 9 bases, leaving 9 bases between the germline ends. This CDR3 region has 13 residues. Germline lookup yields CDR1 SGHVS and CDR2 FNYEAQ. Remarks on this clonotype: What it binds is not known.

One entry per CDR3 protein results from TCRdb running MiXCR on the reads. The sample shows 90,000 to 120,000 distinct CDR3 sequences, roughly 39% of them seen only once. The sample here was CD8+ T cells from cultured PBMCs, taken from culture after CMV antigen stimulation. This TCR came from a human donor in good health (CMV status not recorded). Some clones in this sample may be carry-over from other donors' samples. The rearrangement joins TRBV7-6 to TRBJ1-5, with TRBD1 as a possible D gene (5 bases). Here the CDR3 DNA reads TGTGCCAGCAGCTTAGCGCCGGGGGTGCCCCAGCATTTT. It specifies CASSLAPGVPQHF.